Following are 18 T cell receptor beta chains from one sample sequenced in a study of post-analysis software for immune sequencing data (dated by TCRdb to between 2014 and 2016). On the study overall, not on this receptor specifically: Patients showed significantly higher frequencies than controls for a few TRBV segments, among them TRBV5-6, TRBV5-1 and TRBV20-1.

The library came from PCR. Sequencing instrument: Illumina HiSeq 2500. To reduce PCR and sequencing biases, unique molecular identifiers were built into the TCR beta cDNA libraries. TCRdb applied fastp at Q25 and MiXCR to the public reads, then kept only in-frame beta chains. Identical CDR3 protein sequences are pooled into one entry, listed with their most common genes and DNA. Present in this sample are some 890,000 distinct CDR3 sequences, around 50% of which were seen just once. The ten largest clones represent 4.6% of the sample. These receptors are not linked to any known antigen. Specimen: blood. The receptors were gathered from a girl aged 10 to 17 with multiple sclerosis.

This chain joins TRBV12-5 and TRBJ2-7; D possibly matches TRBD1 or TRBD2 (6 bases each). Trimming removed 7 bases at V and 3 bases at J, with 16 bases between. Germline-derived CDR1 and CDR2 are LGHNT and FRNRAP. The CDR3 has 14 residues. The CDR3 region is CASASDRTNYEQYF. CDR3 sequence (DNA): TGTGCTAGTGCTAGCGACAGGACGAACTACGAGCAGTACTTC.

This clonotype was detected only once. V and J are TRBV27 and TRBJ2-3; D remains ambiguous. This CDR3 region has 14 residues. V was shortened by 6 bases and J by 4 bases, with 14 bases between the two germline ends. CDR1 and CDR2 from the germline V gene are MNHEY and SMNVEV (reference sequence). CDR3 in amino acids: CASSSPLGSDTQYF. In nucleotides, the CDR3 is TGTGCCAGCAGCTCCCCCCTCGGCTCAGATACGCAGTATTTT.

Details on this clonotype: A junction end diverges from the germline sequence, so it may reflect a read error. The gene calls are TRBV7-9 and TRBJ2-1, with 9 bases lining up with TRBD1. CDR1 and CDR2 from the germline V gene are SEHNR and FQNEAQ (reference sequence). The CDR3 is made up of 20 amino acids. CDR3 bases: TGCGCCAGCAGCTCCAGGGGTGGGACAGGGTTGTCACAATTGTACAATGAGCAGTTCTTC. Translating gives CASSSRGGTGLSQLYNEQFF.

The V and J genes are TRBV20-1 and TRBJ2-1, with 9 bases aligning to TRBD2. This CDR3 comprises 15 residues. V gave up 5 bases and J gave up 6 bases; unmatched junction bases: 11. Per the germline V gene, CDR1 is DFQATT and CDR2 is SNEGSKA (reference sequence). The CDR3 bases are TGCAGTGCTCCGAGCCTAGCGGGGCGACCCAATGAGCAGTTCTTC. Translating gives CSAPSLAGRPNEQFF.

In its sample, this clonotype was seen a few times. The J gene is TRBJ2-7, the V gene TRBV7-2, with 12 bases matching TRBD2. Germline CDR1 SGHTA, CDR2 FQGNSA. V was clipped by 1 base and J by 1 base; unmatched bases: 2. This CDR3 is built from 16 residues. CDR3 in amino acids: CASSLDLAGGSYEQYF. CDR3 nucleotides: TGTGCCAGCAGCTTAGACCTAGCGGGGGGGTCCTACGAGCAGTACTTC.

Regarding this clonotype: A junction end diverges from the germline sequence, so it may reflect a read error. The chain employs TRBV6-6 and TRBJ1-5, with D perhaps TRBD1 (5 bases). This CDR3 has 16 amino acids. Looked up from germline, CDR1 is MNHNY and CDR2 is SVGAGI (reference sequence). CDR3 sequence reads: CASSYSIRDSNLPQHF. The CDR3 DNA is TGTGCCAGCAGTTACTCGATCAGGGATAGCAATCTGCCCCAGCATTTT.

The chain recombines TRBV6-2 or TRBV6-3 with TRBJ2-1, with TRBD2 matching over 9 bases. CDR1 is MNHEY and CDR2 is SVGEGT in the germline V gene. The CDR3 runs to 15 residues. V shed 6 bases and J 4 bases; nucleotides not matched to a gene: 7. The CDR3 DNA reads as TGTGCCAGCAGACCCAGCGGGAGGACGTACAATGAGCAGTTCTTC. This encodes CASRPSGRTYNEQFF.

The chain couples TRBV25-1 to TRBJ2-3, with D perhaps matching TRBD2 (7 bases). CDR1 is MGHDK and CDR2 is SYGVNS in the germline V gene. The germline V and J ends were trimmed by 4 bases and 1 base, with 15 bases remaining between them. This CDR3 is 16 amino acids long. The CDR3, as DNA: TGTGCCAGCAGTGGCGGGGGCGTGTTACGCACAGATACGCAGTATTTT. It yields the protein CASSGGGVLRTDTQYF. The variable domain in full, with the rest retrieved from reference TRBV25-1 and TRBJ2-3, is EADIYQTPRYLVIGTGKKITLECSQTMGHDKMYWYQQDPGMELHLIHYSYGVNSTEKGDLSSESTVSRIRTEHFPLTLESARPSHTSQYLCASSGGGVLRTDTQYFGPGTRLTVL.

CDR3 amino acids: CASSLFAGVKEQYF. Written as DNA, the CDR3 is TGTGCCAGCAGTTTATTTGCGGGAGTAAAAGAGCAGTACTTC. The chain carries TRBV27 and TRBJ2-4; the match to TRBD2 covers 7 bases. Trimming at V came to 1 base and at J to 13 bases, leaving 10 bases not matched to a gene. From germline, CDR1 is MNHEY and CDR2 SMNVEV (reference sequence). The CDR3 length is 14 residues.

This chain joins TRBV7-9 and TRBJ2-1; D not resolved. The CDR3 sequence is 13 residues long. CDR1 is SEHNR, CDR2 FQNEAQ, per germline (reference sequence). Trimming pared 4 bases from V and 4 bases from J, leaving 8 bases between. CDR3 protein: CASSYVSYNEQFF. The CDR3 region has the DNA TGTGCCAGCAGCTACGTTTCATACAATGAGCAGTTCTTC.

CDR3 sequence (DNA): TGTGCCAGCTCCCCCAACGAGGGAAATGAGCAGTTCTTC. Its protein product is CASSPNEGNEQFF. The chain employs TRBV7-3 and TRBJ2-1; possibly TRBD2 for D (5 bases). In germline, CDR1 is SGHTA, CDR2 FQGTGA. V dropped 8 bases and J dropped 7 bases, with 15 bases sitting between them. The CDR3 is made up of 13 amino acids.

V is TRBV3-1 and J is TRBJ2-1; no definite D call. CDR1 and CDR2 (germline): LGHDT, YNNKEL (reference sequence). The CDR3 is made up of 12 amino acids. The V end lost 2 bases, the J end lost 8 bases, and 7 bases lay between the germline ends. The CDR3 bases are TGTGCCAGCAGCCAATTCGGGTATGAGCAGTTCTTC. It is translated as CASSQFGYEQFF.

The rearrangement links TRBV7-9 to TRBJ2-1; D not certain. Germline assignment: CDR1 SEHNR and CDR2 FQNEAQ (reference sequence). V lost 5 bases, J lost 7 bases, and 21 bases lay in between. The CDR3 totals 16 residues. Here the CDR3 DNA reads TGTGCCAGCAGCCGCTCCGGTCAGCGCCGCCCGAATGAGCAGTTCTTC. Protein product: CASSRSGQRRPNEQFF.

In its sample, this clonotype was seen once. The rearrangement links TRBV12-3 or TRBV12-4 to TRBJ1-1; 8 positions match TRBD1. The CDR3 is made up of 16 amino acids. The trim removed 6 bases at V and 3 bases at J, leaving 12 bases unmatched. The CDR3 here is CASSRDRGGGDTEAFF. CDR3 bases: TGTGCCAGCAGCCGCGACAGGGGAGGAGGTGACACTGAAGCTTTCTTT.

This clonotype has only a few counts. This CDR3 reads CSARDLMEGTEAFF. The CDR3 DNA sequence: TGCAGTGCTAGAGACTTAATGGAGGGAACTGAAGCTTTCTTT. The chain links TRBV20-1 to TRBJ1-1; no firm D call. CDR1 DFQATT and CDR2 SNEGSKA come from the germline V gene (reference sequence). The CDR3 spans 14 residues. The V end was cut by 0 bases, the J end by 5 bases, with 13 bases between.

This clonotype was seen a few times. The rearrangement joins TRBV20-1 to TRBJ2-5; 7 nucleotides agree with TRBD1. Germline V gene data show CDR1 as DFQATT and CDR2 as SNEGSKA (reference sequence). V lost 4 bases to trimming and J lost 5 bases; unmatched junction nucleotides: 4. This CDR3 has 12 amino acids. The CDR3: CSATTGVETQYF. CDR3 nucleotides: TGCAGTGCTACCACAGGGGTCGAGACCCAGTACTTC.

The chain uses TRBV2 and TRBJ2-3; D is ambiguous. Germline CDR1 and CDR2: SNHLY and FYNNEI. V dropped 5 bases and J dropped 6 bases, with 12 bases sitting between them. The CDR3 length is 13 residues. CDR3: CASSLTRHDTQYF. The DNA for the CDR3 is TGTGCCAGCAGTTTAACTCGCCATGATACGCAGTATTTT.

This chain connects TRBV20-1 to TRBJ2-1; TRBD2 agrees at 7 bases. V lost 4 bases, J lost 7 bases, and 10 bases stayed unmatched. This CDR3 comprises 14 residues. CDR1 is DFQATT, CDR2 SNEGSKA, per germline (reference sequence). The CDR3 loop reads CSANGGRSLNEQFF. In DNA form, the CDR3 reads TGCAGTGCTAACGGGGGGAGGTCCCTAAATGAGCAGTTCTTC.